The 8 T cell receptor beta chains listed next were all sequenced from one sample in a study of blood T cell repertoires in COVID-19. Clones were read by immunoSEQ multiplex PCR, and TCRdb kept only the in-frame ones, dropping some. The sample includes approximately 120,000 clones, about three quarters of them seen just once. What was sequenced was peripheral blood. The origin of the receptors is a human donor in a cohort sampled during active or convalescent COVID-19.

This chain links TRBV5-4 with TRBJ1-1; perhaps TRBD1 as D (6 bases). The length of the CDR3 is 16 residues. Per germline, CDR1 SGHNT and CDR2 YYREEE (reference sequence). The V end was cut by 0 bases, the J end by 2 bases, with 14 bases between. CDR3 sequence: CASSLATGHLNTEAFF. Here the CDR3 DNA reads TGTGCCAGCAGCTTGGCGACGGGACATCTCAACACTGAAGCTTTCTTT.

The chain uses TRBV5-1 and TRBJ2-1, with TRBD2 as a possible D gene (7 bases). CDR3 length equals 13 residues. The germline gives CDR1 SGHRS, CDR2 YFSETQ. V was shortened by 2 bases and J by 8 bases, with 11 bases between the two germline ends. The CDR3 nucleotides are TGCGCCAGCAGCTTATGGGGGGGCGATGAGCAGTTCTTC. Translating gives CASSLWGGDEQFF.

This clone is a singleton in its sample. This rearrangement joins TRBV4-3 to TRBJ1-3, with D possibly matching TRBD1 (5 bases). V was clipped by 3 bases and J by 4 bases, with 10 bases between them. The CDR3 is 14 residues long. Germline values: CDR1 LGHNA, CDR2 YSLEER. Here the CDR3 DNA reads TGCGCCAGCAGCCAGGGGGAGGCGGGAAACACCATATATTTT. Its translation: CASSQGEAGNTIYF.

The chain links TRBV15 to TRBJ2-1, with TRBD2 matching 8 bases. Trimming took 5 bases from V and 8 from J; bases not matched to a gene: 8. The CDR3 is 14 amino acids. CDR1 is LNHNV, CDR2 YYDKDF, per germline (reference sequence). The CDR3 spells CATSPSRTSYEQFF. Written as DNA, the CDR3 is TGTGCCACCAGCCCGTCCCGGACTAGCTATGAGCAGTTCTTC.

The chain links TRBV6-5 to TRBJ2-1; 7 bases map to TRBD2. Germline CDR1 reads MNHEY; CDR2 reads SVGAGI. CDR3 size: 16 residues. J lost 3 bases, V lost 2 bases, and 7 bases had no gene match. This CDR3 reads CASSYLSLADYNEQFF. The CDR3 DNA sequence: TGTGCCAGCAGTTACCTAAGTCTAGCGGACTACAATGAGCAGTTCTTC.

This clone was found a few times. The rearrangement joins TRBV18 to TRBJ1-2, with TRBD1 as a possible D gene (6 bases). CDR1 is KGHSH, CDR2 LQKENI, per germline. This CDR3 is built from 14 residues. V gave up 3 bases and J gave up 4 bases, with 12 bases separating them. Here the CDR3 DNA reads TGTGCCAGCTCACCGGGGGCAGACCTCTATGGCTACACCTTC. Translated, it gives CASSPGADLYGYTF.

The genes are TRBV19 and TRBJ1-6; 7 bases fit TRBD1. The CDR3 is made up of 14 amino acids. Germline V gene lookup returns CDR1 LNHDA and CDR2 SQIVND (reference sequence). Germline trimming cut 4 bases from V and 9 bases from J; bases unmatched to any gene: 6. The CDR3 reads CASSTTGVASPLHF. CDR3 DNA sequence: TGTGCCAGTAGTACAACAGGGGTTGCTTCACCCCTCCACTTT. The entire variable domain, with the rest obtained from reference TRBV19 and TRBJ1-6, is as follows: DGGITQSPKYLFRKEGQNVTLSCEQNLNHDAMYWYRQDPGQGLRLIYYSQIVNDFQKGDIAEGYSVSREKKESFPLTVTSAQKNPTAFYLCASSTTGVASPLHFGNGTRLTVT.

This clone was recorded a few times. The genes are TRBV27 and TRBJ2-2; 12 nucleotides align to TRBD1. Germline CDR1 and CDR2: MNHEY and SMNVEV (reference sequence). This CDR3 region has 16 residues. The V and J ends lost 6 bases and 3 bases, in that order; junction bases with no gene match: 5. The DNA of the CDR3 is TGTGCCAGCAGGCCCGGGACAGGGGGCCACACCGGGGAGCTGTTTTTT. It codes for CASRPGTGGHTGELFF.